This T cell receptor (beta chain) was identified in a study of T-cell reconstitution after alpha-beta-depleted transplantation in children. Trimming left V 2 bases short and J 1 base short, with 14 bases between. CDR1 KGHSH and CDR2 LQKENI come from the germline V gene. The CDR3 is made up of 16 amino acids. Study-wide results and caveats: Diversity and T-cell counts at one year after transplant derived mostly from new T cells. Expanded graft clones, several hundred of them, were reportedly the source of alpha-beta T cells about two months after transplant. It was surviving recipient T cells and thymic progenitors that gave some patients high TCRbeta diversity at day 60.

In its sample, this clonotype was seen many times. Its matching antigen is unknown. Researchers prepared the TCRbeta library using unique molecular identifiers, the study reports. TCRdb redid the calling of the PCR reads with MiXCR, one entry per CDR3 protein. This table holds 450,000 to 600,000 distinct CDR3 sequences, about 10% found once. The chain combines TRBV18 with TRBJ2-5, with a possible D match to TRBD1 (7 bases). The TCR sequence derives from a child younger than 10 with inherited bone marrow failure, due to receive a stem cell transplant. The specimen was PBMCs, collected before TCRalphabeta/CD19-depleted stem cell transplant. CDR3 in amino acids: CASSPVAGGPQETQYF. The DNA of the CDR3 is TGTGCCAGCTCACCAGTCGCAGGGGGGCCCCAAGAGACCCAGTACTTC.